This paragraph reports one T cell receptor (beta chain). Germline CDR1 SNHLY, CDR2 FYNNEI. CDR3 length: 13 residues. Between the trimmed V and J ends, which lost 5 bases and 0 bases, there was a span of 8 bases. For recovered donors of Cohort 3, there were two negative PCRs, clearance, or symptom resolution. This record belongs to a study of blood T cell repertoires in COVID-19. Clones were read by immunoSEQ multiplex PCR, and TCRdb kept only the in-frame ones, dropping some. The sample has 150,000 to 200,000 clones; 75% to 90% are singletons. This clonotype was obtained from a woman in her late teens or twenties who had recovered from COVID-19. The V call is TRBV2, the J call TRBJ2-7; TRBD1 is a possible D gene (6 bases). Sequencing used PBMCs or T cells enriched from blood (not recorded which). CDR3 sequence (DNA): TGTGCCAGCAGTCGGGACATCTCCTACGAGCAGTACTTC. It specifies CASSRDISYEQYF.